Listed here is a single T cell receptor beta chain. This sample was included in a study of blood T cells in healthy people across ages. Primers used in a second PCR of roughly 6 to 11 cycles were a sample-barcoded 5' primer and a J-beta primer mix. CDR3-containing paired-end reads numbered at least 2.5 million in each sample. TCRdb recomputed calls from the 5' RACE reads with MiXCR, one row per CDR3 protein. The sample holds over 500,000 distinct CDR3 sequences, approximately 52% seen once. At least 5.5 micrograms of total RNA were extracted per sample. V was pared by 2 bases and J by 0 bases, with 11 bases between. CDR3 size: 15 residues. From germline, CDR1 is SGHRS and CDR2 YFSETQ.

Sequencing was carried out using blood. This TCR derives from a woman aged 80 or over in good health. The chain combines TRBV5-1 with TRBJ2-5; D is undetermined. CDR3 coding DNA: TGCGCCAGCAGCTTCAATGACCCGTACCAAGAGACCCAGTACTTC. Translating it yields CASSFNDPYQETQYF.